This T cell receptor beta chain is drawn from a study of identical twins (dated by TCRdb to about 2016). Concerning the study at large: The study deep-sequenced TCR alpha and beta repertoires from monozygotic twins, unrelated adults of various ages and cord blood to test whether fetal clonotypes persist. To rule out contamination, replicate twin experiments were performed at different times with different library preparation protocols.

Findings and caveats that apply to the study as a whole: Conclusions relied on cross-sectional statistical analysis, since the same donors could not be followed over many years. In monozygotic twins, out-of-frame TCR alpha sharing was systematically underestimated by recombination models, although the models agreed with sharing between unrelated individuals. Abundant cord blood beta clonotypes carried fewer insertions; young adult naive repertoires showed a weaker similar trend, while memory repertoires showed none. Out-of-frame TCR alpha sequences shared between twins showed an excess of low generation-probability sequences compared with coincidental sharing between unrelated individuals. Invariant T cells such as MAIT and iNKT could partly confound zero-insertion analyses, though diverse VJ usage argued against this for most clonotypes. Excess twin sharing in beta out-of-frame sequences was weaker because fewer shared sequences lowered the signal-to-noise ratio.

This clonotype was found many times. This clone's antigen is unknown. The input lacks base qualities; no much larger clone sits a single base away. The library was obtained by 5' RACE. Sequencing instrument: Illumina HiSeq 2000. A universal primer binding site was added through template switching, and the final cDNA carried a unique molecular identifier so that TCR cDNA molecules could be counted accurately. Specific primers in the conserved constant-segment region were used to synthesize first-strand cDNA for the TCR alpha and beta chains. Each cDNA library was double barcoded, with a SMART-Mk sample barcode plus Illumina barcodes, to control for contamination. TruSeq adapter sequences along with Illumina sample barcodes were introduced in two successive PCR steps. Sequencing of the TCR alpha and beta cDNA libraries was done on the Illumina HiSeq platform using custom primers. The original pipeline was this. Raw reads were processed with MiGEC to extract unique molecular identifiers, and MiXCR was used to determine CDR3 positions. Recombination models were inferred per individual with the repgenHMM and IGoR tools using an EM algorithm. The analysis of shared clonotypes was done with the tcR package in R, with sharing normalized by the product of cloneset sizes. To study raw recombination free of thymic and clonal selection effects, out-of-frame nonproductive sequences were analyzed. The public reads were reanalyzed by TCRdb: fastp trimming at Q25, MiXCR alignment, in-frame beta chains only. Every CDR3 protein is listed once, alongside the most common genes and DNA of its rows. In this record, the V and J calls reflect TCRdb's handling and not the investigators' own analysis. The sample table holds fewer than 900,000 distinct CDR3 sequences, of which 21% were seen once. The top ten clones comprise 4% to 4.5% of the sample.

Every donor in the study was a healthy Caucasian. Three pairs of female monozygotic twins, all aged about 18 to 30 years, made up the twin cohort. RNA for TCR libraries was isolated from peripheral blood mononuclear cells. Trimming leaves V shorter by 6 bases and J shorter by 7 bases, with the junction holding 6 bases beyond the gene matches. CDR1 is given as SGHDN and CDR2 as FVKESK, both from the germline V gene. Spanning cysteine to phenylalanine, the CDR3 consists of 13 amino acids. Only the CDR3 part of the read is kept: 39 bases, read in frame from the first base. The same sample was also used in a study of T cells expressing NK-cell markers. The second study, in turn, reports: About 8 donors provided sorted CD3+CD56+NKG2C+, CD3+CD56+NKG2C- and CD3+CD56-NKG2C+ T-cell subsets, whose TCR beta-chain repertoires were profiled. Among the eight sequenced donors, only one was HCMV-seronegative, while the other seven were HCMV-seropositive. To restrict sorting to alphabetaTCR-expressing T cells, an anti-gammadeltaTCR antibody was added in several experiments. For roughly six donors, the dominant CD3+CD56+NKG2C+ clonotypes were among the top 10 CD8+ clonotypes and accounted for about 1.0-7.5% of CD8+ T cells. Those dominant clonotypes were again the most abundant among CD3+CD56-NKG2C+ cells in a handful of donors, at about 28.3-65%. It remained unclear whether the expanded NKG2C-expressing T cell clones were specific for HCMV antigens. Randomly selected healthy volunteers, three men and five women, were used as the eight sequenced donors. To determine HCMV serostatus, a commercial ELISA kit was used to detect HCMV-specific IgG in serum. For over 5 donors, bulk peripheral blood T-cell repertoires were also sequenced from unsorted PBMC. MIGEC was used to demultiplex reads and group reads by UMI, and MiTCR was used to assemble and quantify clonotypes. To exclude erroneous sequences, any TCR cDNA sequence not supported by at least two reads was discarded. The tcR package was used for downstream repertoire analysis, and clonotypes were matched between fractions using CDR3 nucleotide sequence together with V segment. Antigen specificity was annotated against VDJdb with VDJmatch, allowing one amino acid substitution in CDR3.

The receptor's source is a woman between 18 and 29 years old in good health. The specimen was PBMCs. The rearranged chain carries TRBV14 and TRBJ2-1; 7 nucleotides in the junction match TRBD2. Here the CDR3 is given as CASRPWGGNEQFF. DNA sequence: TGTGCCAGCAGACCTTGGGGGGGGAATGAGCAGTTCTTC.